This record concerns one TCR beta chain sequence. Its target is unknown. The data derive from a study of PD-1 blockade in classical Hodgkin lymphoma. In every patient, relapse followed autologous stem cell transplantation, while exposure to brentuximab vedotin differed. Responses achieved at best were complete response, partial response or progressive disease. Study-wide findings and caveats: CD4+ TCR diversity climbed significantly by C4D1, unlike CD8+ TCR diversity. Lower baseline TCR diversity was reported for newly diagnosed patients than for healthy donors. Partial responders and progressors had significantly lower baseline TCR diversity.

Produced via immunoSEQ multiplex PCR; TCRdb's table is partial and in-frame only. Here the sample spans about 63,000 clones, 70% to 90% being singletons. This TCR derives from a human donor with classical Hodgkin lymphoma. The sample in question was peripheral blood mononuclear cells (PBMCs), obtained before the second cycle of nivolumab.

CDR3 sequence: CASSIWGSEQYF. The CDR3, as DNA: TGTGCCAGTAGTATTTGGGGAAGCGAGCAGTACTTC. V usage is TRBV19 and J usage is TRBJ2-7; no reliable D call. There are 12 residues in the CDR3. The V end was cut by 3 bases, the J end by 6 bases, with 9 bases between. Germline values: CDR1 LNHDA, CDR2 SQIVND (reference sequence).